Shown below are 31 T cell receptor beta chains from a single sample sequenced in a study of B cell selection in AIRE deficiency. The table came from immunoSEQ multiplex PCR; TCRdb's copy has only in-frame clones and leaves some out. Here the sample spans fewer than 30,000 clones, 95% to 96% being singletons. CD4+CD127+ cells were sorted as the conventional CD4 T cells. The material sequenced was CD4+CD127+ conventional T cells sorted from PBMCs. The receptors shown here come from a human donor in good health.

The V and J genes are TRBV9 and TRBJ2-1; D is possibly TRBD2 (5 bases). The CDR3 extends over 15 amino acids. Germline assignment: CDR1 SGDLS and CDR2 YYNGEE. V was pared by 1 base and J by 2 bases, with 10 bases between. The CDR3 reads CASSVREITYNEQFF. As DNA, the CDR3 is TGTGCCAGCAGCGTAAGGGAGATCACCTACAATGAGCAGTTCTTC.

This rearrangement joins TRBV7-9 to TRBJ2-7; D possibly matches TRBD1 or TRBD2 (8 bases each). Germline V gene sequence: CDR1 SEHNR, CDR2 FQNEAQ (reference sequence). V lost 5 bases, J lost 6 bases, and 29 bases lay in between. The CDR3 loop spans 18 amino acids. CDR3 DNA sequence: TGTGCCAGCAGCCAACAAATTGGACGGGGGGGACAGGTCTTCGAGCAGTACTTC. Its translation: CASSQQIGRGGQVFEQYF.

The chain joins TRBV7-9 to TRBJ2-3; weak D call: TRBD2 (5 bases). V lost 1 base, J lost 1 base, and 9 bases lay in between. This CDR3 spans 15 amino acids. Per germline, CDR1 SEHNR and CDR2 FQNEAQ (reference sequence). CDR3 residues: CASSLVGLRTDTQYF. In DNA form, the CDR3 reads TGTGCCAGCAGCTTAGTTGGACTTCGCACAGATACGCAGTATTTT. Combining the CDR3 with reference TRBV7-9 and TRBJ2-3 gives the whole variable domain DTGVSQNPRHKITKRGQNVTFRCDPISEHNRLYWYRQTLGQGPEFLTYFQNEAQLEKSRLLSDRFSAERPKGSFSTLEIQRTEQGDSAMYLCASSLVGLRTDTQYFGPGTRLTVL.

The chain carries TRBV5-1 and TRBJ2-5; weak D call: TRBD2 (5 bases). This CDR3 contains 15 residues. Germline CDR1 and CDR2: SGHRS and YFSETQ. V was cut by 1 base and J by 3 bases, with 13 bases left in between. The CDR3 nucleotides read TGCGCCAGCAGCTTGTGGGGAGCCATGAAAGAGACCCAGTACTTC. This codes for CASSLWGAMKETQYF.

CDR3 amino acids: CASRTGGEGNQPQHF. DNA of the CDR3: TGTGCCAGCAGAACAGGGGGCGAGGGCAATCAGCCCCAGCATTTT. The chain couples TRBV28 to TRBJ1-5; 9 nucleotides align to TRBD1. Germline V gives CDR1 MDHEN, CDR2 SYDVKM. CDR3 length: 15 residues. J gave up 2 bases and V 6 bases, and 5 bases lay outside the gene matches.

This clone occurred a few times. This sequence joins TRBV7-9 and TRBJ1-4; no clear D gene. CDR1 is SEHNR, CDR2 FQNEAQ, per germline (reference sequence). V gave up 5 bases and J gave up 6 bases, with 7 bases separating them. This CDR3 is built from 12 residues. The CDR3 region is CASSLQDEKLFF. The CDR3 region has the DNA TGTGCCAGCAGCCTCCAGGATGAAAAACTGTTTTTT.

This chain uses TRBV19 with TRBJ1-2; TRBD1 agrees at 8 bases. V lost 6 bases and J lost 2; bases outside the gene matches: 5. This CDR3 comprises 14 residues. Germline CDR1 LNHDA, CDR2 SQIVND (reference sequence). CDR3: CASSEHRGNYGYTF. The CDR3, as DNA: TGTGCCAGTAGCGAACACAGGGGGAACTATGGCTACACCTTC.

The CDR3 sequence: CASSLVVDVRGIYGYTF. DNA for the CDR3: TGTGCCAGCAGCTTAGTAGTGGACGTTCGAGGGATCTATGGCTACACCTTC. The chain joins TRBV7-9 to TRBJ1-2; D call uncertain. Germline CDR1 is SEHNR and CDR2 is FQNEAQ (reference sequence). The V end lost 1 base, the J end lost 4 bases, and 19 bases lay between the germline ends. This CDR3 has 17 amino acids.

The chain couples TRBV6-1 to TRBJ2-2; tentatively, D is TRBD1 (6 bases). This CDR3 region has 17 residues. The V gene lost 2 bases and the J gene lost 6 bases, with 19 bases spanning the gap. Germline V gives CDR1 MNHNS, CDR2 SASEGT. CDR3 protein: CASSESADYRAAGELFF. For the CDR3, the DNA is TGTGCCAGCAGTGAATCAGCAGATTACAGGGCGGCCGGGGAGCTGTTTTTT.

The rearrangement uses TRBV7-9 and TRBJ2-4; D gene ambiguous. This CDR3 is 12 amino acids long. V was shortened by 5 bases and J by 9 bases, with 11 bases between the two germline ends. CDR1 is SEHNR, CDR2 FQNEAQ, per germline (reference sequence). CDR3 sequence (DNA): TGTGCCAGCAGCCCCGACTGGGGCATTCAGTACTTC. The encoded protein is CASSPDWGIQYF.

In this sample, this clone turned up once. V and J are TRBV7-3 and TRBJ1-2, with D uncertain. The V end lost 5 bases, the J end lost 4 bases, and 14 bases lay between the germline ends. This CDR3 contains 14 residues. The V gene's germline CDR1 is SGHTA and CDR2 FQGTGA. The CDR3 here is CASSPNTAFYGYTF. The CDR3 DNA reads TGTGCCAGCAGCCCTAATACAGCGTTCTATGGCTACACCTTC.

Concerning this clone: One junction end does not reproduce the germline sequence, and a read error may be involved. This sequence joins TRBV5-3 and TRBJ1-3, with TRBD1 as a possible D gene (5 bases). TRBV5-3 qualifies as an ORF whose function is uncertain. CDR3 length: 13 residues. CDR3 sequence (DNA): TGTGCCAGCAGCTTGGAGTTGGGACCCACCATATATTTT. Encoded protein: CASSLELGPTIYF.

In this sample, this clone turned up once. The CDR3 loop is CASSSDSGDRWNTEAFF. In DNA, the CDR3 is TGTGCCAGCAGCTCCGACTCAGGGGATCGATGGAACACTGAAGCTTTCTTT. The chain uses TRBV7-2 and TRBJ1-1; possible D gene TRBD1, 6 bases. CDR3 length equals 17 residues. Per germline, CDR1 SGHTA and CDR2 FQGNSA. V dropped 4 bases and J dropped 1 base, with 19 bases sitting between them.

This rearrangement joins TRBV9 to TRBJ2-1; 7 nucleotides line up with TRBD2. Trimming cost V 2 bases and J 4 bases; bases outside gene matches: 6. The CDR3 is 15 residues long. CDR1 is SGDLS, CDR2 YYNGEE, per germline. The CDR3 nucleotides read TGTGCCAGCAGCGTCGGCCTAGCGGTTTACAATGAGCAGTTCTTC. As protein: CASSVGLAVYNEQFF.

The chain combines TRBV6-6 with TRBJ1-3; tentatively, D is TRBD1 (5 bases). The V gene lost 2 bases and the J gene lost 1 base, with 9 bases spanning the gap. The CDR3 length is 15 residues. Germline CDR1 reads MNHNY; CDR2 reads SVGAGI (reference sequence). In DNA, the CDR3 is TGTGCCAGCAGTTACAGGGGCAGGTCTGGAAACACCATATATTTT. Its translation is CASSYRGRSGNTIYF.

The chain uses TRBV6-5 and TRBJ1-1, with a tentative D call TRBD1 (6 bases). V lost 5 bases, J lost 0 bases, and 13 bases lay in between. CDR1 MNHEY and CDR2 SVGAGI come from the germline V gene. The CDR3 is made up of 15 amino acids. Here the CDR3 DNA reads TGTGCCAGCAGTAGGGGGGGCCATATGAACACTGAAGCTTTCTTT. Its translation: CASSRGGHMNTEAFF.

The gene calls are TRBV6-1 and TRBJ1-2; D remains ambiguous. The CDR3 is 18 residues long. V was clipped by 2 bases and J by 0 bases, with 19 bases between them. Per the germline V gene, CDR1 is MNHNS and CDR2 is SASEGT. The chain's CDR3 is CASSELSTYTSSNYGYTF. The CDR3 bases are TGTGCCAGCAGTGAATTATCGACATACACTTCTTCTAACTATGGCTACACCTTC.

The rearrangement uses TRBV5-8 and TRBJ1-5; D gene uncertain. In germline, CDR1 is SGHTS, CDR2 YDEGEE. This CDR3 region has 15 residues. Between the trimmed V and J ends, which lost 0 bases and 2 bases, there was a span of 9 bases. CDR3 DNA sequence: TGTGCCAGCAGCTTGGGCAATACCCGCAATCAGCCCCAGCATTTT. It encodes CASSLGNTRNQPQHF.

V gene TRBV2 combines with J gene TRBJ2-3; D is possibly TRBD1 or TRBD2 (5 bases each). CDR1 and CDR2 from the germline V gene are SNHLY and FYNNEI. Trimming pared 8 bases from V and 0 bases from J, leaving 12 bases between. The CDR3 length is 14 residues. CDR3 DNA: TGTGCCAGCGGGGGATTTTTCAGCACAGATACGCAGTATTTT. Translation gives CASGGFFSTDTQYF.

This clone was counted only a few times. At the DNA level, this CDR3 is encoded by other sequences in the same sample as well. V is TRBV12-5 and J is TRBJ1-2; D call uncertain. CDR1 and CDR2 (germline): LGHNT, FRNRAP. This CDR3 region has 12 residues. The ends were cut back, 3 bases at V and 1 base at J, with 3 bases in the middle. The CDR3: CASGFSNYGYTF. In nucleotides, the CDR3 is TGTGCTAGTGGTTTTAGTAACTATGGCTACACCTTC.

In its sample, this clone was seen once. The V call is TRBV6-6, the J call TRBJ1-6; the D is unclear. Per the germline V gene, CDR1 is MNHNY and CDR2 is SVGAGI (reference sequence). V lost 2 bases, J lost 8 bases, and 10 bases lay in between. The CDR3 spans 14 residues. CDR3 sequence reads: CASSYVGNDSPLHF. In DNA, the CDR3 is TGTGCCAGCAGTTACGTGGGAAATGATTCACCCCTCCACTTT.

The chain recombines TRBV7-6 with TRBJ2-1; 7 bases align to TRBD2. V trimming: 2 bases; J trimming: 3 bases; junction bases outside the gene matches: 16. CDR1 is SGHVS and CDR2 is FNYEAQ in the germline V gene. This CDR3 contains 19 residues. CDR3 loop: CASSLPTGGTNLHYNEQFF. CDR3 DNA sequence: TGTGCCAGCAGCTTACCTACGGGAGGCACCAATTTACACTACAATGAGCAGTTCTTC. Looking up the rest from reference TRBV7-6 and TRBJ2-1 gives the full variable domain: GAGVSQSPRYKVTKRGQDVALRCDPISGHVSLYWYRQALGQGPEFLTYFNYEAQQDKSGLPNDRFSAERPEGSISTLTIQRTEQRDSAMYRCASSLPTGGTNLHYNEQFFGPGTRLTVL.

V and J are TRBV7-8 and TRBJ2-7, with D unresolved. CDR3 size: 12 residues. Germline lookup yields CDR1 SGHVS and CDR2 FQNEAQ. Trimming stripped 1 base from V and 6 bases from J, with 7 bases between. The CDR3 is CASSLGPLEQYF. In DNA form, the CDR3 reads TGTGCCAGCAGCTTAGGCCCTCTCGAGCAGTACTTC.

V gene TRBV4-1 combines with J gene TRBJ1-2; 8 positions agree with TRBD1. The CDR3 totals 15 residues. J lost 7 bases, V lost 1 base, and 8 bases had no gene match. CDR1 is MGHRA and CDR2 is YSYEKL in the germline V gene. The CDR3 region is CASSQATGEGVGYTF. The CDR3 DNA reads TGCGCCAGCAGCCAAGCGACAGGGGAGGGCGTTGGCTACACCTTC.

The chain has TRBV5-1 and TRBJ2-5; 15 nucleotides align to TRBD2. Germline V lookup: CDR1 SGHRS, CDR2 YFSETQ. This CDR3 region has 16 residues. After removal of 4 bases from V and 5 bases from J, the junction contained 6 bases not matched to a gene. CDR3 loop: CASSAGLAGGGETQYF. As DNA, the CDR3 is TGCGCCAGCAGCGCGGGACTAGCGGGGGGAGGTGAGACCCAGTACTTC. Combining the CDR3 with reference TRBV5-1 and TRBJ2-5 gives the whole variable domain KAGVTQTPRYLIKTRGQQVTLSCSPISGHRSVSWYQQTPGQGLQFLFEYFSETQRNKGNFPGRFSGRQFSNSRSEMNVSTLELGDSALYLCASSAGLAGGGETQYFGPGTRLLVL.

This clone showed up just once. V gene TRBV7-9 combines with J gene TRBJ2-5; D might be TRBD2 (7 bases). Trimming pared 5 bases from V and 4 bases from J, leaving 20 bases between. The CDR3 has 16 residues. Germline V gene sequence: CDR1 SEHNR, CDR2 FQNEAQ (reference sequence). The CDR3 DNA follows: TGTGCCAGCAGCGTGCGGGGGCGGGAGAAGGGAGAGACCCAGTACTTC. It translates to CASSVRGREKGETQYF.

Remarks on this clone: A junction end diverges from the germline sequence, so it may reflect a read error. The J gene is TRBJ2-7, the V gene TRBV11-2; perhaps D is TRBD1 or TRBD2 (7 bases each). Germline V gene sequence: CDR1 SGHAT, CDR2 FQNNGV. The CDR3 has 15 amino acids. As DNA, the CDR3 is TGTGCCAGCAGCCCACGGGGAGGGGGCTCCTACGGGCAGTACTTC. Encoded protein: CASSPRGGGSYGQYF.

V is TRBV28 and J is TRBJ1-3; D is ambiguous. Trimming took 7 bases from V and 7 from J, leaving 11 bases between them. Germline CDR1 reads MDHEN; CDR2 reads SYDVKM. The length of the CDR3 is 12 residues. The CDR3 coding sequence is TGTGCCAGCATAGGTTTATTGAACACCATATATTTT. Translated: CASIGLLNTIYF.

This chain joins TRBV7-2 and TRBJ2-7; the match to TRBD2 covers 13 bases. This CDR3 spans 18 amino acids. Losses at the gene ends were 2 bases for V and 5 bases for J; bases not matched to a gene: 12. Germline values: CDR1 SGHTA, CDR2 FQGNSA. CDR3: CASSLFGLRTSGGHEQYF. DNA of the CDR3: TGTGCCAGCAGCTTATTTGGTTTGCGGACTAGCGGGGGTCACGAGCAGTACTTC.

The genes are TRBV7-9 and TRBJ1-1; D unclear. Germline values: CDR1 SEHNR, CDR2 FQNEAQ (reference sequence). The CDR3 covers 13 residues. V lost 2 bases, J lost 3 bases, and 7 bases lay in between. The CDR3 here is CASSLNPHTEAFF. The CDR3, as DNA: TGTGCCAGCAGCTTAAACCCCCACACTGAAGCTTTCTTT.

The chain carries TRBV18 and TRBJ1-5; D is unclear. Germline CDR1 and CDR2: KGHSH and LQKENI. The V gene lost 3 bases and the J gene lost 1 base, with 13 bases spanning the gap. This CDR3 has 16 residues. CDR3 loop: CASSPGSGSSNQPQHF. For the CDR3, the DNA is TGTGCCAGCTCACCGGGCTCGGGGTCCAGCAATCAGCCCCAGCATTTT.